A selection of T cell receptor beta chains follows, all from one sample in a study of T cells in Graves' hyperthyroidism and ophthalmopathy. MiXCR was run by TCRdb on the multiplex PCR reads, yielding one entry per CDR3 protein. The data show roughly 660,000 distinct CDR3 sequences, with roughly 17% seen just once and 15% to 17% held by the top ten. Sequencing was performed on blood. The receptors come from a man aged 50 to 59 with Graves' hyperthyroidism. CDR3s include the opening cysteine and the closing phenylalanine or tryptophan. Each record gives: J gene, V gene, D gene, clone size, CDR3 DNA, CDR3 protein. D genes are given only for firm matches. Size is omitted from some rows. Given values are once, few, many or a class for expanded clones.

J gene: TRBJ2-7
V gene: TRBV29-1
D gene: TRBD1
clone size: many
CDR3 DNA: TGCAGCGTCAGACAGGGGCGGGACTACGAGCAGTACTTC
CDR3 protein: CSVRQGRDYEQYF

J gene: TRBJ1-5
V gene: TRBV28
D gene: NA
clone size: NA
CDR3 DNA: TGTGCCAGCAGTCTTACCCTCTGGCAGCCCCAGCATTTT
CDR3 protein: CASSLTLWQPQHF

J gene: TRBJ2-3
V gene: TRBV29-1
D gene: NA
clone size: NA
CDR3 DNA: TGCAGCGTTGAAGCCTCCCATCCCCAGGGCGATACGCAGTATTTT
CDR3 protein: CSVEASHPQGDTQYF

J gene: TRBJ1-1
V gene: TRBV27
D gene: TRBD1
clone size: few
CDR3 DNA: TGTGCCAGCAGTCCTACCCCGGACAGGTGGAACACTGAAGCTTTCTTT
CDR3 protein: CASSPTPDRWNTEAFF

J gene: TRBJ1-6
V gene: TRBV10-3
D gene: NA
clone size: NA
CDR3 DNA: TGTGCCATCAGTGAGAGAGGGACGGCTAATAATTCACCCCTCCACTTT
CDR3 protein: CAISERGTANNSPLHF

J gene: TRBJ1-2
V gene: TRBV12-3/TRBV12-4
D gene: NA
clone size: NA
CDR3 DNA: TGTGCCAGCAGTTTTTCATCTAACTATGGCTACACCTTC
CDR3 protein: CASSFSSNYGYTF

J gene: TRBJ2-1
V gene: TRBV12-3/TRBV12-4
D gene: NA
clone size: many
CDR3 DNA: TGTGCCAGCAGTTCTGGGACCCGCTACAATGAGCAGTTCTTC
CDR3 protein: CASSSGTRYNEQFF

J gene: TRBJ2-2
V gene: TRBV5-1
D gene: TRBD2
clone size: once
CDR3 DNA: TGCGCCAGCAGCGAGGGACTAGCGGGATTGAACACCGGGGAGCTGTTTTTT
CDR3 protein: CASSEGLAGLNTGELFF

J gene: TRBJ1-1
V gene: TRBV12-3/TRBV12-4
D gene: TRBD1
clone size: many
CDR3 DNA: TGTGCCAGCAGTTCCAGGGGGACTGAAGCTTTCTTT
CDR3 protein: CASSSRGTEAFF

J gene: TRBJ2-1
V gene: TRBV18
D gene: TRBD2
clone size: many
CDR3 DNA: TGTGCCAGCTCACCCGGGACTAGCGGGAGGGCCTACAATGAGCAGTTCTTC
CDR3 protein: CASSPGTSGRAYNEQFF

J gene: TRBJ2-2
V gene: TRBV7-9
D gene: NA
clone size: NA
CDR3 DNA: TGTGCCAGCAGCTTAGCCCCCGGGACAATCACCGGGGAGCTGTTTTTT
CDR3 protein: CASSLAPGTITGELFF

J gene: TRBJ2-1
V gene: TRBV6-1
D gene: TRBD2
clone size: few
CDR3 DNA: TGTGCCAGCTGCTTTCAGAAGGGTTTCCGAGCGGGGGCGGTGTCCTACAATGAGCAGTTCTTC
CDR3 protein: CASCFQKGFRAGAVSYNEQFF

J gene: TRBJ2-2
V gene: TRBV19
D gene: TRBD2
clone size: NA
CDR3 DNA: TGTGCCAGTAGTATAGAAAAGCGGGGCTACACCGGGGAGCTGTTTTTT
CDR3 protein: CASSIEKRGYTGELFF